This T cell receptor beta chain comes out of a study of blood T cell repertoires in COVID-19. In the study overall: Italy, Spain and the United States were the sources of the convalescent and acute COVID-19 samples.

Original processing methods: Quantification of nucleated cells was approximated via reference gene primer amplification. TCRdb keeps only in-frame clones here, not all; method: immunoSEQ multiplex PCR. The V and J calls and the clone size are those of that table, but D and trimming were determined from the DNA. The sample has approximately 100,000 clones, more than 85% seen once. Germline CDR1 and CDR2: SGHDT and YYEEEE. The junction had 5 bases not matched to a gene; V was cut back by 3 bases and J by 4 bases. CDR3 length equals 14 residues. Sequencing was performed on peripheral blood. The sequence was obtained from a man in his 60s with acute or convalescent COVID-19. The V gene is TRBV5-6, the J gene TRBJ1-1; 8 bases agree with TRBD1. For the CDR3, the DNA is TGTGCCAGCAGCTATCGGACAGGGCCCACTGAAGCTTTCTTT. This sequence encodes CASSYRTGPTEAFF.